The 25 T cell receptor beta chains below come from one sample, sequenced in a study of blood T cell repertoires in COVID-19. TCRdb keeps only in-frame clones here, not all; method: immunoSEQ multiplex PCR. The data show tens of thousands of clones, with roughly 88% seen just once and around 9.6% held by the top ten. The material sequenced was peripheral blood. The receptor source for this set is a man aged 25-45 years with COVID-19, enrolled during active disease.

The J gene is TRBJ2-7, the V gene TRBV30, with 8 bases aligning to TRBD2. The J segment lost 4 bases and the V segment lost 5 bases, leaving 13 bases of the junction unmatched. The CDR3 is 15 amino acids. CDR1 GTSNPN and CDR2 SVGIG come from the germline V gene (reference sequence). This CDR3 is CAWQEASSGSYEQYF. The CDR3 DNA reads as TGTGCCTGGCAAGAAGCTTCTAGCGGGTCTTACGAGCAGTACTTC.

The chain couples TRBV28 to TRBJ2-1, with 9 nucleotides matching TRBD1. CDR1 and CDR2 from the germline V gene are MDHEN and SYDVKM. J was trimmed by 5 bases and V by 8 bases; bases with no gene match: 7. This CDR3 region has 14 residues. The CDR3 is CASHRTGENNEQFF. CDR3 in DNA: TGTGCCAGCCATCGGACAGGGGAAAACAATGAGCAGTTCTTC.

The genes are TRBV5-4 and TRBJ2-3; 7 nucleotides agree with TRBD2. Per germline, CDR1 SGHNT and CDR2 YYREEE (reference sequence). V was pared by 0 bases and J by 0 bases, with 10 bases of the junction left unmatched. The CDR3 runs 18 residues. The CDR3 sequence: CASSLESWASGSTDTQYF. The CDR3 DNA sequence: TGTGCCAGCAGCTTGGAGTCTTGGGCTAGCGGAAGCACAGATACGCAGTATTTT.

The chain employs TRBV27 and TRBJ2-5, with 8 bases matching TRBD2. The CDR3 totals 16 residues. V shed 1 base and J 5 bases; nucleotides not matched to a gene: 9. Germline-derived CDR1 and CDR2 are MNHEY and SMNVEV (reference sequence). CDR3 amino acids: CASSLLTGGGLETQYF. CDR3 nucleotide sequence: TGTGCCAGCAGTTTATTAACGGGCGGGGGGCTCGAGACCCAGTACTTC.

The V and J genes are TRBV28 and TRBJ1-6; the D is unclear. The CDR3 has 14 residues. Germline CDR1 is MDHEN and CDR2 is SYDVKM. The V and J ends lost 6 bases and 7 bases respectively, with 13 bases between them. The DNA of the CDR3 is TGTGCCAGCAGCCACCCGACGCGGAATTCACCCCTCCACTTT. It is translated as CASSHPTRNSPLHF.

This clone was counted only a few times. This chain links TRBV2 with TRBJ1-2; 9 positions match TRBD1. Germline CDR1 is SNHLY and CDR2 is FYNNEI. The CDR3 spans 13 residues. The V segment lost 6 bases and the J segment 5 bases; nucleotides outside the gene matches: 4. CDR3 nucleotides: TGTGCCAGCAGGAAGACAGGGGGGTATGGCTACACCTTC. As protein: CASRKTGGYGYTF.

A few counts support this clone. V gene TRBV7-9 combines with J gene TRBJ1-2, with D perhaps TRBD1 (6 bases). The CDR3 runs to 13 residues. Trimming removed 4 bases at V and 5 bases at J, with 11 bases between. Germline assignment: CDR1 SEHNR and CDR2 FQNEAQ (reference sequence). The CDR3 reads CASSYSTGYGYTF. The CDR3, as DNA: TGTGCCAGCAGCTATTCGACAGGATATGGCTACACCTTC.

The rearrangement uses TRBV21-1 and TRBJ1-6; the D call of TRBD1 is as the table states it, not checked on the DNA. TRBV21-1 is designated a pseudogene. This CDR3 spans 16 amino acids. CDR3 DNA: TGTGCCAGCAGCGCCCTCCGACAGGGACTTAATTCACCCCTCCACTTT. This encodes CASSALRQGLNSPLHF.

By share of the sample, this clone is medium-sized. The chain recombines TRBV19 with TRBJ2-5, with 9 positions matching TRBD2. The J segment lost 9 bases and the V segment lost 4 bases, leaving 6 bases of the junction unmatched. This CDR3 contains 13 residues. In germline, CDR1 is LNHDA, CDR2 SQIVND (reference sequence). CDR3 in amino acids: CASSTGTSGSQYF. The CDR3 nucleotides are TGTGCCAGTAGTACGGGAACTAGCGGGTCCCAGTACTTC.

The V call is TRBV6-5, the J call TRBJ2-4, with 7 nucleotides matching TRBD1. Unmatched junction bases numbered 8, after V lost 0 bases and J lost 9 bases. Germline V gives CDR1 MNHEY, CDR2 SVGAGI. The CDR3 totals 15 residues. CDR3 nucleotides: TGTGCCAGCAGTTACTCGTCATCCTCAGGGGGCATTCAGTACTTC. This sequence encodes CASSYSSSSGGIQYF.

The chain employs TRBV6-2 or TRBV6-3 and TRBJ1-4; D not resolved. Trimming left V 4 bases short and J 8 bases short, with 5 bases between. CDR3 length: 11 amino acids. Germline CDR1 MNHEY, CDR2 SVGEGT. Here the CDR3 reads CASSWAEKLFF. The DNA for the CDR3 is TGTGCCAGCAGTTGGGCCGAAAAACTGTTTTTT.

The chain has TRBV4-1 and TRBJ1-2, with TRBD1 identical over 7 bases. Germline assignment: CDR1 MGHRA and CDR2 YSYEKL. Trimming removed 4 bases from V and 2 bases from J; junction bases left unmatched: 7. CDR3 length: 15 residues. The CDR3 DNA reads as TGCGCCAGCAGCCCAGCGGAGGGGGCCAACTATGGCTACACCTTC. It translates to CASSPAEGANYGYTF.

The rearrangement links TRBV5-1 to TRBJ2-2, with D possibly TRBD1 on 6 matching bases. This CDR3 spans 13 amino acids. Germline V gene sequence: CDR1 SGHRS, CDR2 YFSETQ. V was trimmed by 5 bases and J by 4 bases, leaving 9 bases between them. The CDR3 DNA is TGCGCCAGCAGTCTGGACAGCACCGGGGAGCTGTTTTTT. Protein sequence: CASSLDSTGELFF.

This sequence joins TRBV2 and TRBJ2-5; TRBD1 might be the D (5 bases). The CDR3 is 12 amino acids. CDR1 and CDR2 from the germline V gene are SNHLY and FYNNEI. Deletions cut 3 bases from V and 5 bases from J, with 7 bases between. CDR3 in amino acids: CASSDRAETQYF. The CDR3 nucleotides are TGTGCCAGCAGTGACAGGGCGGAGACCCAGTACTTC.

The chain has TRBV10-3 and TRBJ2-6; the D is unclear. The germline CDR1 and CDR2 sequences are ENHRY and SYGVKD. The CDR3 runs 15 residues. V lost 4 bases to trimming and J lost 1 base, with 8 bases between them. The CDR3 spells CAISVDTSGANVLTF. The CDR3 region has the DNA TGTGCCATCAGTGTAGACACGTCTGGGGCCAACGTCCTGACTTTC.

The chain joins TRBV7-9 to TRBJ2-1, with 9 nucleotides matching TRBD1. The germline gives CDR1 SEHNR, CDR2 FQNEAQ (reference sequence). CDR3 length: 14 amino acids. The V segment lost 5 bases and the J segment 6 bases; nucleotides outside the gene matches: 5. The CDR3 sequence: CASSRRQGGNEQFF. The CDR3 nucleotides are TGTGCCAGCAGCAGGCGACAGGGGGGCAATGAGCAGTTCTTC. Looking up the rest from reference TRBV7-9 and TRBJ2-1 gives the full variable domain: DTGVSQNPRHKITKRGQNVTFRCDPISEHNRLYWYRQTLGQGPEFLTYFQNEAQLEKSRLLSDRFSAERPKGSFSTLEIQRTEQGDSAMYLCASSRRQGGNEQFFGPGTRLTVL.

The rearrangement uses TRBV7-9 and TRBJ2-7, with D tentatively TRBD2 (6 bases). The germline V gene has CDR1 SEHNR and CDR2 FQNEAQ (reference sequence). The CDR3 has 14 residues. Trimming removed 4 bases from V and 3 bases from J, with 13 bases in between. The CDR3 reads CASSSPGGYYEQYF. The CDR3 DNA is TGTGCCAGCAGCTCACCCGGAGGGTACTACGAGCAGTACTTC.

This clone appeared a single time. The V gene is TRBV19, the J gene TRBJ1-5; D is undetermined. Germline V gene data show CDR1 as LNHDA and CDR2 as SQIVND (reference sequence). This CDR3 has 15 residues. V was clipped by 5 bases and J by 1 base, with 12 bases between them. The CDR3: CASSDDGVSNQPQHF. CDR3 nucleotides: TGTGCCAGTAGTGACGACGGGGTGAGCAATCAGCCCCAGCATTTT. The full variable domain, rest sourced from reference TRBV19 and TRBJ1-5, is DGGITQSPKYLFRKEGQNVTLSCEQNLNHDAMYWYRQDPGQGLRLIYYSQIVNDFQKGDIAEGYSVSREKKESFPLTVTSAQKNPTAFYLCASSDDGVSNQPQHFGDGTRLSIL.

This clone has more than one count but fewer than ten. This sequence joins TRBV6-1 and TRBJ2-1; 13 bases are a match to TRBD2. The CDR3 runs 15 residues. From germline, CDR1 is MNHNS and CDR2 SASEGT. J lost 6 bases, V lost 1 base, and 0 bases had no gene match. The CDR3 reads CASSEGTSGSNEQFF. The DNA of the CDR3 is TGTGCCAGCAGTGAAGGGACTAGCGGGAGCAATGAGCAGTTCTTC.

The chain combines TRBV7-2 with TRBJ2-2, with 9 bases fitting TRBD1. With 5 bases clipped from V and 7 bases from J, the junction kept 8 bases outside the gene matches. In germline, CDR1 is SGHTA, CDR2 FQGNSA. The CDR3 length is 15 residues. CDR3 nucleotides: TGTGCCAGCAGCACGGGACAGGGTTATGACGGGGAGCTGTTTTTT. Protein sequence: CASSTGQGYDGELFF.

The chain carries TRBV27 and TRBJ1-1; possibly TRBD1 for D (5 bases). Germline CDR1 MNHEY, CDR2 SMNVEV (reference sequence). V lost 3 bases to trimming and J lost 1 base, with 15 bases between them. The CDR3 contains 16 residues. Here the CDR3 DNA reads TGTGCCAGCAGTTTGAGTTGGGCAGGGCAGAACACTGAAGCTTTCTTT. Residues: CASSLSWAGQNTEAFF.

The rearrangement joins TRBV6-5 to TRBJ2-2, with D possibly matching TRBD1 (5 bases). Germline CDR1 is MNHEY and CDR2 is SVGAGI. The CDR3 contains 14 residues. With 7 bases removed from V and 4 bases from J, the gap between germline ends came to 13 bases. DNA of the CDR3: TGTGCCAGCAAACCAGGGATTGTCACCGGGGAGCTGTTTTTT. It yields the protein CASKPGIVTGELFF.

This chain's CDR3 is CASSPQGNEQFF. The DNA for the CDR3 is TGTGCCAGCAGCCCACAGGGTAATGAGCAGTTCTTC. J is TRBJ2-1 and V is TRBV27, with a tentative D call TRBD1 (6 bases). The CDR3 is 12 amino acids. The germline V gene has CDR1 MNHEY and CDR2 SMNVEV (reference sequence). Trimming took off 6 bases at V and 7 bases at J, with 10 bases between the two ends.

The V call is TRBV7-9, the J call TRBJ1-6, with unresolved D. Germline CDR1 and CDR2: SEHNR and FQNEAQ (reference sequence). CDR3 length equals 14 residues. Trimming took off 1 base at V and 6 bases at J, with 7 bases between the two ends. The CDR3 DNA reads TGTGCCAGCAGCTTAGTGGCGGGTAATTCACCCCTCCACTTT. Its protein is CASSLVAGNSPLHF.

About this clone: Germline and junction disagree at one end, which may indicate a read error. The genes are TRBV3-1 (or the pseudogene TRBV3-2) and TRBJ2-3; 8 nucleotides match TRBD1. Germline assignment: CDR1 LGHDT and CDR2 YNNKEL (reference sequence). This CDR3 comprises 11 residues. The CDR3 coding sequence is TGTGCCAGCAGCCCTGGACAGGGAACGAATTTT. As protein: CASSPGQGTNF.